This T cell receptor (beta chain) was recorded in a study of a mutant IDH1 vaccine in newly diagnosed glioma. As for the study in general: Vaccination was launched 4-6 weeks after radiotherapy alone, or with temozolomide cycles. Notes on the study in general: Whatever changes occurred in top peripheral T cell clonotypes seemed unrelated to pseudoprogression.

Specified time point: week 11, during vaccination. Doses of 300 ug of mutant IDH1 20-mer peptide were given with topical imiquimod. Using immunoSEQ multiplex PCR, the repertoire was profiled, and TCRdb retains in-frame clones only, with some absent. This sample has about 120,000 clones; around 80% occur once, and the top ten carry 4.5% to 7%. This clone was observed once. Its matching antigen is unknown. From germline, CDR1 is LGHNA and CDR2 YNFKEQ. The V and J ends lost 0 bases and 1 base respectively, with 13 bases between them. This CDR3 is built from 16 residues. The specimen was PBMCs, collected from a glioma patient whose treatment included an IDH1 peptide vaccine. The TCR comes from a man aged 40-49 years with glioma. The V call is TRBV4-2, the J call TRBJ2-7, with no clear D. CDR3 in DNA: TGTGCCAGCAGCCAAGATGCCCTGTCCAGATCCTACGAGCAGTACTTC. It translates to CASSQDALSRSYEQYF.